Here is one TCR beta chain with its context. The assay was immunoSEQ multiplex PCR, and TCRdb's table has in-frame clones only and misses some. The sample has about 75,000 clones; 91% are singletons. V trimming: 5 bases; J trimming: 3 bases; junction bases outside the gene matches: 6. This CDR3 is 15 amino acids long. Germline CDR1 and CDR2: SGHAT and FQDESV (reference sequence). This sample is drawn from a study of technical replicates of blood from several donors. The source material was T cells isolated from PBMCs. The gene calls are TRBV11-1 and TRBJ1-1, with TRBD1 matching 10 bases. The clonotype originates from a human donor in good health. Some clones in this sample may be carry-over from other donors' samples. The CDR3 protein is CASSTTGGWDTEAFF. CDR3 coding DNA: TGTGCCAGCAGCACGACAGGGGGCTGGGACACTGAAGCTTTCTTT.